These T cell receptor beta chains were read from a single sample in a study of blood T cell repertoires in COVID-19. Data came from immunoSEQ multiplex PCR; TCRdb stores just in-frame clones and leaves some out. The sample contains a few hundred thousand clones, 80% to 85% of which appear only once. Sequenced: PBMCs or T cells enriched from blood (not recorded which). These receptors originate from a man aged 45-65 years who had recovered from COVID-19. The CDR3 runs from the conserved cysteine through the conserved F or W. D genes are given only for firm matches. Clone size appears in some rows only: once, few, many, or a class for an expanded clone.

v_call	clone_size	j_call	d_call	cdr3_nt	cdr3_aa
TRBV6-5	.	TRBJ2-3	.	TGTGCCAGCAGTCCCCAAGTGGCAGGGTCAGATACGCAGTATTTT	CASSPQVAGSDTQYF
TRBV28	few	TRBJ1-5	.	TGTGCCAGCAGTTTCCCTCGGGGGGGCGGGGAGCCCCAGCATTTT	CASSFPRGGGEPQHF
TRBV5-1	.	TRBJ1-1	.	TGCGCCAGCAGCTTACCAGGGTTGAACACTGAAGCTTTCTTT	CASSLPGLNTEAFF
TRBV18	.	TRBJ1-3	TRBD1	TGTGCCAGCTCATCATCCCCGGACAGGTACTCTGGAAACACCATATATTTT	CASSSSPDRYSGNTIYF
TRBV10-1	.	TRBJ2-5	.	TGCGCCAGCAGTGCAGGTCAAGGGACCCAGTACTTC	CASSAGQGTQYF
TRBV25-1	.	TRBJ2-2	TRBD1	TGTGCCAGCAACCGGGACAGGGAAAGCGGGGAGCTGTTTTTT	CASNRDRESGELFF
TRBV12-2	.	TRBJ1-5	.	TGTGCAAGTCGCTCAACGACAGGGGTACCTCAGCCCCAGCATTTT	CASRSTTGVPQPQHF
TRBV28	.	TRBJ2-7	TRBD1	TGTGCCAGCAGCTGGTCGGGACAGGGGGCCTACGAGCAGTACTTC	CASSWSGQGAYEQYF
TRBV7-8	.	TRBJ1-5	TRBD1	TGTGCCAGCAGCCTGGACAGGGAGGGACAGCCCCAGCATTTT	CASSLDREGQPQHF
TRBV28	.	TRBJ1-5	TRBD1	TGTGCCAGCCAACGGACAGGGAGCGGCAATCAGCCCCAGCATTTT	CASQRTGSGNQPQHF
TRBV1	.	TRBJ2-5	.	TGCACCAGCAGCCAGAGACTAGCGGAAGAGACCCAGTACTTC	CTSSQRLAEETQYF
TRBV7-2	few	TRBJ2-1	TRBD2	TGTGCCAGCAGCCGCGGGGCGGGAGGGGAGTCCTACAATGAGCAGTTCTTC	CASSRGAGGESYNEQFF
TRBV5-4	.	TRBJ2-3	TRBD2	TGTGCCAGCAGCTTGGCGGGGGGGCGGGCAGATACGCAGTATTTT	CASSLAGGRADTQYF
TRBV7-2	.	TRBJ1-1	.	TGTGCCAGCAGCCTACACCAAGCGGGAACTGAAGCTTTCTTT	CASSLHQAGTEAFF
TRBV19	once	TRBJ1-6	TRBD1	TGTGCCAGTACCCCAGGGACAGGGTATTCACCCCTCCACTTT	CASTPGTGYSPLHF
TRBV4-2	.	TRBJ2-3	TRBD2	TGTGCCAGCAGCCAAGGACTAGCGGGAGTCAGCACAGATACGCAGTATTTT	CASSQGLAGVSTDTQYF
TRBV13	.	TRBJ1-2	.	TGTGCCAGCAGCACGAACGAGGGATTCTATGGCTACACCTTC	CASSTNEGFYGYTF
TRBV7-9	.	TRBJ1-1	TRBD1	TGTGCCAGCAGCTTAGGTAGACAGGGGGTTATAATGAACACTGAAGCTTTCTTT	CASSLGRQGVIMNTEAFF
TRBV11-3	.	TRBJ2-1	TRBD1	TGTGCCAGCAGCCCAGGACAGGGCTCCTACAATGAGCAGTTCTTC	CASSPGQGSYNEQFF
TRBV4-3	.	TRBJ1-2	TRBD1	TGCGCCAGCAGCCTGACCGGGACAGGGATGGGCTATGGCTACACCTTC	CASSLTGTGMGYGYTF
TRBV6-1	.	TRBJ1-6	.	TGTGCCAGCAGTGAAAGGGGCAAGTATAATTCACCCCTCCACTTT	CASSERGKYNSPLHF
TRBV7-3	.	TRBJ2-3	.	TGTGCCAGCAGCACCCCCGCGGCACGAACGTCAGATACGCAGTATTTT	CASSTPAARTSDTQYF
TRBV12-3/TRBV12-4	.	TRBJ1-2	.	TGTGCCAGCAGTTTCGGCTATGGCTACACCTTC	CASSFGYGYTF
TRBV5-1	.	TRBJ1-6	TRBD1	TGCGCCAGCATGGGGGGCGGACAGGGCAATTCACCCCTCCACTTT	CASMGGGQGNSPLHF
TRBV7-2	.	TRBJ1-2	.	TGTGCCAGCAGCTTAGCGCTAATTGGTCAGGGTGGCTACACCTTC	CASSLALIGQGGYTF
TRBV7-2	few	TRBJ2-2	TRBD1	TGTGCCAGCAGCAGGGACAGGGGGTTCACCGGGGAGCTGTTTTTT	CASSRDRGFTGELFF